What follows describes a single T cell receptor (beta chain). The antigen is undetermined. The repertoire was sequenced with immunoSEQ multiplex PCR; TCRdb's copy has only in-frame clones and lacks some. The repertoire has some 30,000 clones, approximately 90% of them found once; the top ten carry about 10%. The data were obtained in a study of T cell clonotyping in hematopoietic cell transplantation. The CDR3 loop spans 14 amino acids. Germline V gene sequence: CDR1 ENHRY, CDR2 SYGVKD. The germline V and J ends were trimmed by 6 bases and 1 base, with 12 bases remaining between them. Whole-study findings and limits: Recipient TCR diversity dropped after transplant; expanded clonotypes rose from day 30 to 180.

The source is a female patient aged 45 to 65 who had an allogeneic stem cell transplant from a related donor, so the T cells may come from the graft donor. Some clones in this sample may be carry-over from other donors' samples. Sequenced here: PBMCs, sampled 100 days after allogeneic stem cell transplant. V is TRBV10-3 and J is TRBJ1-2, with D perhaps TRBD1 (5 bases). CDR3 residues: CAIRDGQGNYGYTF. The CDR3 nucleotides read TGTGCCATCAGAGACGGTCAGGGTAACTATGGCTACACCTTC.